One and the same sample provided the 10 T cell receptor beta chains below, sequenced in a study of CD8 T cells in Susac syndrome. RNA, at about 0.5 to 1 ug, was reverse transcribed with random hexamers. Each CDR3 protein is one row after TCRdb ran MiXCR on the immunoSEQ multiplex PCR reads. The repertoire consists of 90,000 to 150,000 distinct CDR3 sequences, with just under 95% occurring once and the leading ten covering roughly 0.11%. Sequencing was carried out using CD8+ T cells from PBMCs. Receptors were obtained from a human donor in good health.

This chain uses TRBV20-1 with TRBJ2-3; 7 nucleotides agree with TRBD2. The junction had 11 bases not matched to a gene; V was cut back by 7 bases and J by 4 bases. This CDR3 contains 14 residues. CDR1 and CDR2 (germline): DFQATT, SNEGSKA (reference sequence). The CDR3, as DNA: TGCAGTGTCCTCCCACGACTAGCCCCAGATACGCAGTATTTT. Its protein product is CSVLPRLAPDTQYF.

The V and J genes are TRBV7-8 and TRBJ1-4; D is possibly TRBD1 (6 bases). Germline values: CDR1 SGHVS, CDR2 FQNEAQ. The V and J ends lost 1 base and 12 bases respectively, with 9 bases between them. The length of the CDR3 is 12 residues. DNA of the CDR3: TGTGCCAGCAGCTTAGAGGCAGGGGAACTGTTTTTT. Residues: CASSLEAGELFF.

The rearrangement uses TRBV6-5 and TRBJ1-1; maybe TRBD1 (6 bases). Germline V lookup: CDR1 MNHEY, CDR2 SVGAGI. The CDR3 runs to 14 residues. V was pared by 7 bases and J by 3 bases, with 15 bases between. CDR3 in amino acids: CASTARGQDTEAFF. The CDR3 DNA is TGTGCCAGCACCGCCAGGGGCCAGGACACTGAAGCTTTCTTT.

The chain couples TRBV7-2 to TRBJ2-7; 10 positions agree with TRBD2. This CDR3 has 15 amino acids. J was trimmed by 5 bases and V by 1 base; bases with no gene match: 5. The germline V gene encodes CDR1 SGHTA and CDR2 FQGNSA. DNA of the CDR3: TGTGCCAGCAGCTTAGGTCCTAGCGGGAGCCACGAGCAGTACTTC. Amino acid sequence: CASSLGPSGSHEQYF. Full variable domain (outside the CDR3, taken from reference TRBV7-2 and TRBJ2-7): GAGVSQSPSNKVTEKGKDVELRCDPISGHTALYWYRQSLGQGLEFLIYFQGNSAPDKSGLPSDRFSAERTGGSVSTLTIQRTQQEDSAVYLCASSLGPSGSHEQYFGPGTRLTVT.

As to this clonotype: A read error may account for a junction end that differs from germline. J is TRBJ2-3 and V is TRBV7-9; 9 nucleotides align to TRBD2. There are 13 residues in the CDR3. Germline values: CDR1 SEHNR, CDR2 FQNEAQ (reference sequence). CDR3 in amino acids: CASSGGTRDTQYF. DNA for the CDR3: TGTGCTAGCAGCGGGGGGACTCGAGATACGCAGTATTTT.

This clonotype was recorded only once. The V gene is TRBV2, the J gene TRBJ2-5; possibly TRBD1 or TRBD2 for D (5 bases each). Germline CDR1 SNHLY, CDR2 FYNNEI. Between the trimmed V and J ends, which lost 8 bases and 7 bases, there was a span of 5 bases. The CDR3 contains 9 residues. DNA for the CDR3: TGTGCCAGCGGGGGGACCCAGTACTTC. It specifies CASGGTQYF.

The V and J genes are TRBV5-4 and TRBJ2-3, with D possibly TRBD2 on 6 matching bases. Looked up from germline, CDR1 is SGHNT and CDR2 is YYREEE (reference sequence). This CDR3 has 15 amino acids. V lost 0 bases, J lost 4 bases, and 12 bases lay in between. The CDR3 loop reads CASSLEGGPADTQYF. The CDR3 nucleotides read TGTGCCAGCAGCTTGGAGGGAGGCCCCGCAGATACGCAGTATTTT. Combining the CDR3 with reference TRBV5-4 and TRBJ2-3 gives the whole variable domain ETGVTQSPTHLIKTRGQQVTLRCSSQSGHNTVSWYQQALGQGPQFIFQYYREEENGRGNFPPRFSGLQFPNYSSELNVNALELDDSALYLCASSLEGGPADTQYFGPGTRLTVL.

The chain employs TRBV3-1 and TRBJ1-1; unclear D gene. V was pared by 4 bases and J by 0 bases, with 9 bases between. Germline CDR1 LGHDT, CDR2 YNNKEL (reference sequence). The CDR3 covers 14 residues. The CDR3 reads CASSRDGLNTEAFF. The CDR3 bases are TGTGCCAGCAGCCGAGACGGCTTGAACACTGAAGCTTTCTTT.

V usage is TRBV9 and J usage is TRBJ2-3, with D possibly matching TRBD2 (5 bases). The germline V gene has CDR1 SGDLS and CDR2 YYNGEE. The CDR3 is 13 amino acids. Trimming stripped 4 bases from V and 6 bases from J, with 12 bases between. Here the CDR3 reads CASSPVGGDTQYF. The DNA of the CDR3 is TGTGCCAGCAGCCCCGTTGGAGGCGATACGCAGTATTTT.

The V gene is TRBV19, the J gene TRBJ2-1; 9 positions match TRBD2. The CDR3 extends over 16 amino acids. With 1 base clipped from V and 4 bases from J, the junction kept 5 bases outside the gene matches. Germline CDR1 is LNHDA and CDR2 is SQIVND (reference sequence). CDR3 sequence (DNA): TGTGCCAGTAGTATAGCCGCGGGGGGGGGATACAATGAGCAGTTCTTC. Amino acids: CASSIAAGGGYNEQFF.